This T cell receptor (beta chain) emerged from a study of T cells in Graves' hyperthyroidism and ophthalmopathy. V was clipped by 6 bases and J by 7 bases, with 10 bases between them. Germline values: CDR1 MNHNS, CDR2 SASEGT. CDR3 length equals 13 residues. Authors of the study amplified TCR beta CDR3 regions from RNA transcripts. HTBI primers were the set used in a first-round RT-PCR of the TCR CDR3. One entry per CDR3 protein results from TCRdb running MiXCR on the multiplex PCR reads. The sample has over 500,000 distinct CDR3 sequences, 15% to 20% seen once; the top ten hold around 17%. A few counts support this clonotype.

The receptor comes from a woman under 30 with Graves' ophthalmopathy. V is TRBV6-1 and J is TRBJ1-6; perhaps TRBD1 as D (5 bases). Material: blood. CDR3 sequence reads: CASRGAGNSPLHF. The CDR3 DNA is TGTGCCAGCAGAGGGGCAGGGAATTCACCCCTCCACTTT.